This T cell receptor beta chain was found in a study of T cells in Graves' hyperthyroidism and ophthalmopathy. This clonotype was picked up a small number of times. V was trimmed by 0 bases and J by 5 bases, leaving 13 bases between them. The CDR3 sequence is 15 residues long. Germline lookup yields CDR1 LNHNV and CDR2 YYDKDF (reference sequence). There were TCR beta CDR3 regions amplified from RNA transcripts. The HTBI primer set drove a first-round RT-PCR of the TCR CDR3. TCRdb reprocessed the multiplex PCR reads with MiXCR, giving one entry per CDR3 protein. This sample has about 350,000 distinct CDR3 sequences, with about 15% found just once.

The chain couples TRBV15 to TRBJ2-5, with unresolved D. This clonotype was obtained from a woman aged 25 to 39 with Graves' hyperthyroidism. The specimen sequenced was blood. This chain's CDR3 is CATSRDLRGWETQYF. The CDR3 nucleotides are TGTGCCACCAGCAGAGATCTTCGCGGATGGGAGACCCAGTACTTC.